These 7 T cell receptor beta chains were sequenced from one sample in a study of CD8+CD57+ T cells in acquired aplastic anemia. Both TCR beta VDJ combination and CDR3 sequence profiling were carried out. Genomic DNA was the template for this profiling. MiXCR, applied by TCRdb to the reads, yields one record per CDR3 protein. The table shows 30,000 to 40,000 distinct CDR3 sequences, with 65% to 80% occurring only once. Source material: sorted CD4+, CD8+, or CD8+CD57+ T cells (not recorded which) from PBMCs. These receptors came from a human donor in good health, serving as a control.

This clonotype came up a few times. The chain recombines TRBV10-3 with TRBJ1-6, with 7 bases aligning to TRBD1. Germline CDR1 and CDR2: ENHRY and SYGVKD. This CDR3 is built from 13 residues. Trimming at V came to 8 bases and at J to 2 bases, leaving 0 bases not matched to a gene. The CDR3 region is CAIGTAYNSPLHF. For the CDR3, the DNA is TGTGCCATCGGGACAGCCTATAATTCACCCCTCCACTTT.

The J gene is TRBJ2-7, the V gene TRBV4-3; 7 bases align to TRBD1. Germline lookup yields CDR1 LGHNA and CDR2 YSLEER. This CDR3 region has 15 residues. The V segment lost 1 base and the J segment 2 bases; nucleotides outside the gene matches: 5. The CDR3 protein is CASSQVKGGAYEQYF. The CDR3 DNA reads TGCGCCAGCAGCCAAGTGAAAGGGGGCGCCTACGAGCAGTACTTC.

This chain links TRBV15 with TRBJ1-3, with D tentatively TRBD1 (5 bases). Trimming removed 0 bases at V and 3 bases at J, with 9 bases between. The CDR3 consists of 15 residues. Germline V gene sequence: CDR1 LNHNV, CDR2 YYDKDF (reference sequence). This CDR3 is CATSRDQGVGNTIYF. The CDR3 coding sequence is TGTGCCACCAGCAGAGATCAAGGGGTTGGAAACACCATATATTTT.

V usage is TRBV10-3 and J usage is TRBJ2-5, with a weak D call TRBD1 (6 bases). The CDR3 loop spans 14 amino acids. Germline CDR1 and CDR2: ENHRY and SYGVKD. V lost 3 bases to trimming and J lost 7 bases, with 15 bases between them. This CDR3 is CAISETGLVRTQYF. DNA of the CDR3: TGTGCCATCAGTGAAACAGGGTTGGTTCGGACCCAGTACTTC.

The rearrangement links TRBV19 to TRBJ1-2; D is ambiguous. Per the germline V gene, CDR1 is LNHDA and CDR2 is SQIVND (reference sequence). The CDR3 length is 12 residues. V was cut by 4 bases and J by 8 bases, with 11 bases left in between. CDR3 DNA: TGTGCCAGTAGTACCGGATTGGGGGGCTACACCTTC. This translates into CASSTGLGGYTF.

The rearrangement links TRBV25-1 to TRBJ2-7; 9 bases match TRBD2. CDR1 and CDR2 from the germline V gene are MGHDK and SYGVNS. This CDR3 comprises 15 residues. V was pared by 2 bases and J by 2 bases, with 4 bases of the junction left unmatched. CDR3 in amino acids: CASSEGGGRAYEQYF. The CDR3 DNA is TGTGCCAGCAGTGAAGGTGGCGGGAGGGCCTACGAGCAGTACTTC.

This clonotype was found a few times. V is TRBV15 and J is TRBJ1-1; TRBD1 agrees at 7 bases. The junction had 7 bases not matched to a gene; V was cut back by 1 base and J by 11 bases. CDR1 and CDR2 from the germline V gene are LNHNV and YYDKDF (reference sequence). The CDR3 contains 13 residues. Here the CDR3 DNA reads TGTGCCACCAGCAGAGGGGGGACAGTGGATGCTTTCTTT. Amino acid sequence: CATSRGGTVDAFF.